This TCR beta chain stems from a study of OX40 agonist ivuxolimab in advanced cancers. The protocol was immunoSEQ multiplex PCR, while the TCRdb copy is restricted to in-frame clones and leaves out a portion. The sample records about 52,000 clones, over 85% being singletons. This clone showed up just once. Its cognate antigen is unknown. Within the sample, other DNA sequences also encode this same CDR3. Study-level findings and limits: Low clonal expansion, among the lowest seen, marked partial responders at 0.1-3.0 mg/kg. Which antigen the expanded peripheral T cells recognized is unknown.

The CDR3 is made up of 14 amino acids. The germline V and J ends were trimmed by 0 bases and 4 bases, with 10 bases remaining between them. Germline V gene lookup returns CDR1 SGDLS and CDR2 YYNGEE. At cycle 4 day 1, cycle 7 day 1, and baseline, blood was sampled. The sequence was obtained from an adult with an advanced solid tumor such as melanoma, head and neck, liver or kidney cancer. Sequences were derived from CD4+ or CD8+ T cells sorted from blood, sampled in a trial of the OX40 agonist ivuxolimab. This chain connects TRBV9 to TRBJ1-1, with D possibly TRBD1 on 5 matching bases. CDR3 protein: CASSVGGTGTEAFF. The CDR3 coding sequence is TGTGCCAGCAGCGTAGGAGGGACGGGCACTGAAGCTTTCTTT.